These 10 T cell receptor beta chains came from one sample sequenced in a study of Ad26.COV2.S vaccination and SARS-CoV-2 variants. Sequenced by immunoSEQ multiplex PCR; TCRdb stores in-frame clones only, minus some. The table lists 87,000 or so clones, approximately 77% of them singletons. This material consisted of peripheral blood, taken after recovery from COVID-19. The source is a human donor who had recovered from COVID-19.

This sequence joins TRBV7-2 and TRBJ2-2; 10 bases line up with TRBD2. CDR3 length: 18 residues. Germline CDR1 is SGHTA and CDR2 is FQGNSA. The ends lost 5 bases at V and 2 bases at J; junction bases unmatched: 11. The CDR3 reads CASSQVVGLALNTGELFF. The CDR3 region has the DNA TGTGCCAGCAGCCAAGTCGTGGGACTAGCGCTTAACACCGGGGAGCTGTTTTTT.

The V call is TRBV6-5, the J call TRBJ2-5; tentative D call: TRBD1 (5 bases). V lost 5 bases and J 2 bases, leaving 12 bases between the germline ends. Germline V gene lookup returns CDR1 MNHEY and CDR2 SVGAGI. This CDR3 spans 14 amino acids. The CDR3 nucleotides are TGTGCCAGCAGTACCCTTGACAGACAAGAGACCCAGTACTTC. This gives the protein CASSTLDRQETQYF.

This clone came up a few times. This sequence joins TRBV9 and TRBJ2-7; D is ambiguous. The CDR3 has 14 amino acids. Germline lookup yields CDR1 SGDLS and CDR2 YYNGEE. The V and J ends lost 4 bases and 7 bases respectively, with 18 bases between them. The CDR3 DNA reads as TGTGCCAGCAGCCCCGTCCCCGACGTTCGAGAGCAGTACTTC. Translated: CASSPVPDVREQYF.

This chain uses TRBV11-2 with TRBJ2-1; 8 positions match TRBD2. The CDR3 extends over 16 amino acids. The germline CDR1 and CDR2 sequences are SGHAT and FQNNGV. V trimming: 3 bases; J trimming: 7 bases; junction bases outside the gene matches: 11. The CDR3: CASSFEAGTSLNEQFF. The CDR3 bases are TGTGCCAGCAGCTTCGAAGCCGGGACTAGTTTGAATGAGCAGTTCTTC.

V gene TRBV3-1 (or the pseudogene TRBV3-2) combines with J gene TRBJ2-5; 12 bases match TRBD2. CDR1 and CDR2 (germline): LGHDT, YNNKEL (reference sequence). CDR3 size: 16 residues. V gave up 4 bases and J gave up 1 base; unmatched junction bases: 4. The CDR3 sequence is CASSPLAGGSQETQYF. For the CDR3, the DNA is TGTGCCAGCAGCCCACTAGCGGGAGGCTCCCAAGAGACCCAGTACTTC.

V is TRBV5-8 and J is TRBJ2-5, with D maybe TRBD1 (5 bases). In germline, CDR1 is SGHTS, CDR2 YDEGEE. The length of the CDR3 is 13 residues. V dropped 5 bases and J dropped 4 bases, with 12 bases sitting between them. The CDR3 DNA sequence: TGTGCCAGCAGGGCAGGGCAGACAGAGACCCAGTACTTC. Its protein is CASRAGQTETQYF.

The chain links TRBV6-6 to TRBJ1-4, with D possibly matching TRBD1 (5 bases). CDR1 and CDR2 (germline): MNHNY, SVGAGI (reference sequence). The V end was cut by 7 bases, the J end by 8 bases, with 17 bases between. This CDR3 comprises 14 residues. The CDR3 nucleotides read TGTGCCAGCAAGGGTCGGGGGGTCTTCGAAAAACTGTTTTTT. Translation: CASKGRGVFEKLFF.

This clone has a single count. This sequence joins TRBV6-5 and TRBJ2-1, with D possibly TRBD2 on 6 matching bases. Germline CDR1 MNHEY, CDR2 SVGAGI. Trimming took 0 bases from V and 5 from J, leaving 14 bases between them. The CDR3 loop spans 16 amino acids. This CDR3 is CASSYSVGSADNEQFF. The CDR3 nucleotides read TGTGCCAGCAGTTACTCTGTCGGGAGCGCCGACAATGAGCAGTTCTTC.

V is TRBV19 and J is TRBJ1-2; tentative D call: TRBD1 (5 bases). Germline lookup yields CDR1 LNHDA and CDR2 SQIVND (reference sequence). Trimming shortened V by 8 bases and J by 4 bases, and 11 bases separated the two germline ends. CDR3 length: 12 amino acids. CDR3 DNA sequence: TGTGCCAGTCGGGTGGGGCTCTATGGCTACACCTTC. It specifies CASRVGLYGYTF. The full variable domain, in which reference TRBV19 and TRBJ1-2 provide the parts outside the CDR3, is DGGITQSPKYLFRKEGQNVTLSCEQNLNHDAMYWYRQDPGQGLRLIYYSQIVNDFQKGDIAEGYSVSREKKESFPLTVTSAQKNPTAFYLCASRVGLYGYTFGSGTRLTVV.

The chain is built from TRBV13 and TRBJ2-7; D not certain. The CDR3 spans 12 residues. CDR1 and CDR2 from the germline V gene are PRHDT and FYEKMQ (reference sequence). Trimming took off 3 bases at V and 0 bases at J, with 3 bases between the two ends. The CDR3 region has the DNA TGTGCCAGCAGCTTTGGCTCCTACGAGCAGTACTTC. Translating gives CASSFGSYEQYF.